This T cell receptor (beta chain) came from a study of metastatic and nonmetastatic thyroid tumors. Study summary: Samples came from malignant and benign thyroid patients, and repertoires were compared across blood and tumor or nodule tissue. Study-level results: It was reportedly found that TCR beta diversity was significantly higher in malignant thyroid tumors than in benign nodules, a difference seen in both blood and tumor samples.

This clone was picked up many times. Its antigen is as yet unknown. The germline CDR1 and CDR2 sequences are DFQATT and SNEGSKA (reference sequence). Trimming cost V 6 bases and J 6 bases; bases outside gene matches: 10. The CDR3 covers 14 residues. Every patient underwent thyroid surgery untreated. Original data processing: Variation in CDR3 across clinicopathological groups served as the basis for constructing a distant-metastasis classifier in papillary thyroid cancer. TCRdb re-processed the PCR reads through MiXCR. TCRdb assigned the V and J calls; the authors' analysis was not used. This sample has over 25,000 clones, with roughly 15% found just once.

Sequencing was performed on blood. The rearrangement uses TRBV20-1 and TRBJ2-7, with 11 bases identical to TRBD2. The TCR comes from a male donor with papillary thyroid cancer or a benign thyroid nodule (not recorded which). Some clones in this sample may be carry-over from other donors' samples. DNA of the CDR3: TGCAGTGCGCAGCTAGCGGGAGGAATAGGCGAGCAGTACTTC. Translation: CSAQLAGGIGEQYF.